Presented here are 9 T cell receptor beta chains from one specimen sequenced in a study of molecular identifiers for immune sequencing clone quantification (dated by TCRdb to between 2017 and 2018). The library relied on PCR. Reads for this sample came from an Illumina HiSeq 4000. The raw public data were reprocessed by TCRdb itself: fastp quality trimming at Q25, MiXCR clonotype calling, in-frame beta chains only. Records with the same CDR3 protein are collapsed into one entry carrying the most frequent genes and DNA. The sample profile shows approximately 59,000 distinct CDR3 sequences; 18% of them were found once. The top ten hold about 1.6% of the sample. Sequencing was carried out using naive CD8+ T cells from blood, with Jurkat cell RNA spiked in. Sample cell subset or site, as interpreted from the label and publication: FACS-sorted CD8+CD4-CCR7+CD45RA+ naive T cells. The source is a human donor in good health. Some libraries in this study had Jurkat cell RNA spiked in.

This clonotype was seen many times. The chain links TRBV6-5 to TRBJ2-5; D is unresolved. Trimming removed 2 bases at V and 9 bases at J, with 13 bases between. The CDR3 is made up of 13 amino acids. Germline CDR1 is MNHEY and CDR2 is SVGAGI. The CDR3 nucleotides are TGTGCCAGCAGTTACCCCTCAGGTGTACCCCAGTACTTC. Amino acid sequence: CASSYPSGVPQYF.

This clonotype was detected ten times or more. In DNA, the CDR3 is TGTGCCAGCAGCCAAGATAGGGCGGGAGGGGCCTACAATGAGCAGTTCTTC. Amino acid sequence: CASSQDRAGGAYNEQFF. The chain joins TRBV4-2 to TRBJ2-1, with TRBD2 identical over 9 bases. J gave up 2 bases and V 0 bases, and 5 bases lay outside the gene matches. The CDR3 contains 17 residues. From germline, CDR1 is LGHNA and CDR2 YNFKEQ.

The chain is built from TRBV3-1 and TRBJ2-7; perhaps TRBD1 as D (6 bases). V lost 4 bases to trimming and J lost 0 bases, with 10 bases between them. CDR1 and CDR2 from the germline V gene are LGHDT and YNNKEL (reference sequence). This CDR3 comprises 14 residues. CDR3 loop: CASSRTEDSYEQYF. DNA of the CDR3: TGTGCCAGCAGCCGGACAGAGGACTCCTACGAGCAGTACTTC.

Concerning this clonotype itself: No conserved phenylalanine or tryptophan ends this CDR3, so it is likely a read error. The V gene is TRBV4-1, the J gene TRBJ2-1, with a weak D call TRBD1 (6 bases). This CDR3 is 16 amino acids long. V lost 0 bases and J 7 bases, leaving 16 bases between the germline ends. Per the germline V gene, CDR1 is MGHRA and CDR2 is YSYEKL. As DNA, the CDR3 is TGCGCCAGCAGCCAAGATCCTGCAGGGGAGCAGAATGAGCAGTTCCTC. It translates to CASSQDPAGEQNEQFL.

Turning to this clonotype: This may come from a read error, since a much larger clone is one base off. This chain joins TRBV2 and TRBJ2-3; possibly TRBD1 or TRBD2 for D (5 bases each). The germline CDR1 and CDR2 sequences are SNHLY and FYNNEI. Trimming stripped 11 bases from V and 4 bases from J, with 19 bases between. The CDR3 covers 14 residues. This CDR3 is CAGTPLWGSDTQYF. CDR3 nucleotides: TGTGCCGGCACCCCCCTGTGGGGGTCAGATACGCAGTATTTT.

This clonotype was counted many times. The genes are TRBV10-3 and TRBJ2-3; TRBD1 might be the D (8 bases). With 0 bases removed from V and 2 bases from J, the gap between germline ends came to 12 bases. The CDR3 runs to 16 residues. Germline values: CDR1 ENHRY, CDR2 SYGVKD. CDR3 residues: CAISESTGGVTDTQYF. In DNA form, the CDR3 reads TGTGCCATCAGTGAGTCAACAGGGGGGGTCACAGATACGCAGTATTTT.

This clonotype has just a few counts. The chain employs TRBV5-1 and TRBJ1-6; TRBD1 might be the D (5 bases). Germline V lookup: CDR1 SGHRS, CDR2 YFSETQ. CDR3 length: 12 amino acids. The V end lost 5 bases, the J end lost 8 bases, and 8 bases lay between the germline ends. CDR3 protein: CASRLGDSPLHF. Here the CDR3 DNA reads TGCGCCAGCAGACTGGGGGATTCACCCCTCCACTTT.

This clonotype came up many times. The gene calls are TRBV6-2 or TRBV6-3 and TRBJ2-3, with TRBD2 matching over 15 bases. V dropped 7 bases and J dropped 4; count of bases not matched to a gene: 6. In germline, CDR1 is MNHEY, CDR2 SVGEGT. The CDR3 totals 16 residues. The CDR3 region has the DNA TGTGCCAGCAACGGACTAGCGGGAGGGCCGCCAGATACGCAGTATTTT. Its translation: CASNGLAGGPPDTQYF.

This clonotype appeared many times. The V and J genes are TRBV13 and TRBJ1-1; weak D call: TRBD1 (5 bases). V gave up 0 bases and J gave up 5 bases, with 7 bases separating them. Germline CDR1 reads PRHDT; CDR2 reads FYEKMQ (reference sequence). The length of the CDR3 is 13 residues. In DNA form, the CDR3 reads TGTGCCAGCAGCTTAGGTGGGGGAACTGAAGCTTTCTTT. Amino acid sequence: CASSLGGGTEAFF.